One and the same sample provided the 8 T cell receptor beta chains below, sequenced in a study of cytomegalovirus exposure and HLA in healthy donors. PCR employed 60 Vbeta and 13 Jbeta primers. Assay: immunoSEQ multiplex PCR; the TCRdb copy retains only in-frame clones and omits some. This table holds about 150,000 clones, 78% found once. The sample consisted of PBMCs. The receptors were gathered from a woman between 50 and 59 years old in good health and CMV-seropositive.

The chain employs TRBV18 and TRBJ1-1, with 7 bases fitting TRBD1. Germline V gene sequence: CDR1 KGHSH, CDR2 LQKENI. Trimming took 3 bases from V and 3 from J; bases not matched to a gene: 4. This CDR3 has 14 residues. The CDR3 region is CASSPGQLYTEAFF. CDR3 DNA sequence: TGTGCCAGCTCACCGGGACAGCTTTACACTGAAGCTTTCTTT.

V usage is TRBV6-5 and J usage is TRBJ2-3; D might be TRBD2 (5 bases). The germline gives CDR1 MNHEY, CDR2 SVGAGI. The length of the CDR3 is 15 residues. V lost 0 bases and J lost 7, with 14 bases in between. The CDR3 nucleotides read TGTGCCAGCAGTTACTCGAGTCCTAGCAGGTATACGCAGTATTTT. Its protein product is CASSYSSPSRYTQYF.

This clone was seen just once. This chain uses TRBV5-1 with TRBJ1-4; TRBD1 matches 8 bases. The CDR3 consists of 14 residues. The germline V gene encodes CDR1 SGHRS and CDR2 YFSETQ. J was trimmed by 8 bases and V by 4 bases; bases with no gene match: 7. The CDR3 DNA follows: TGCGCCAGCAGCCTAGGACAGGGAAGGGAAAAACTGTTTTTT. Protein sequence: CASSLGQGREKLFF.

There are a few counts of this clone. V is TRBV4-1 and J is TRBJ2-1, with 7 positions matching TRBD2. V was pared by 5 bases and J by 7 bases, with 8 bases of the junction left unmatched. This CDR3 has 14 residues. Germline lookup yields CDR1 MGHRA and CDR2 YSYEKL. This CDR3 is CASSEARGRNEQFF. The CDR3, as DNA: TGCGCCAGCAGCGAAGCGCGGGGGAGGAATGAGCAGTTCTTC.

The genes are TRBV7-2 and TRBJ2-1; tentative D call: TRBD2 (6 bases). The CDR3 is 15 residues long. The germline gives CDR1 SGHTA, CDR2 FQGNSA. Trimming left V 5 bases short and J 3 bases short, with 14 bases between. The CDR3 nucleotides read TGTGCCAGCAGCCTCGCCCGGGACTTCTACAATGAGCAGTTCTTC. It is translated as CASSLARDFYNEQFF.

V and J are TRBV4-2 and TRBJ2-2, with 7 bases lining up with TRBD2. Germline lookup yields CDR1 LGHNA and CDR2 YNFKEQ. This CDR3 is 19 amino acids long. The V gene end was trimmed by 1 base and the J gene end by 0 bases; junction bases not matched to a gene: 11. The CDR3, as DNA: TGTGCCAGCAGCCAAGGGTTGATCGGACGGGGGGCGAACACCGGGGAGCTGTTTTTT. Encoded protein: CASSQGLIGRGANTGELFF.

The chain carries TRBV5-8 and TRBJ2-5; a weak D match, TRBD1 (6 bases). V lost 0 bases to trimming and J lost 2 bases, with 11 bases between them. Germline V gives CDR1 SGHTS, CDR2 YDEGEE. The CDR3 is made up of 15 amino acids. The CDR3 loop reads CASSLEWGRQETQYF. Here the CDR3 DNA reads TGTGCCAGCAGCTTGGAGTGGGGGCGGCAAGAGACCCAGTACTTC.

The chain employs TRBV5-1 and TRBJ2-3; 9 nucleotides align to TRBD2. V trimming: 2 bases; J trimming: 6 bases; junction bases outside the gene matches: 7. CDR1 SGHRS and CDR2 YFSETQ come from the germline V gene. The CDR3 runs 15 residues. The CDR3 region has the DNA TGCGCCAGCAGCTTAGGACTAGCGCCTGGGGATACGCAGTATTTT. This gives the protein CASSLGLAPGDTQYF.